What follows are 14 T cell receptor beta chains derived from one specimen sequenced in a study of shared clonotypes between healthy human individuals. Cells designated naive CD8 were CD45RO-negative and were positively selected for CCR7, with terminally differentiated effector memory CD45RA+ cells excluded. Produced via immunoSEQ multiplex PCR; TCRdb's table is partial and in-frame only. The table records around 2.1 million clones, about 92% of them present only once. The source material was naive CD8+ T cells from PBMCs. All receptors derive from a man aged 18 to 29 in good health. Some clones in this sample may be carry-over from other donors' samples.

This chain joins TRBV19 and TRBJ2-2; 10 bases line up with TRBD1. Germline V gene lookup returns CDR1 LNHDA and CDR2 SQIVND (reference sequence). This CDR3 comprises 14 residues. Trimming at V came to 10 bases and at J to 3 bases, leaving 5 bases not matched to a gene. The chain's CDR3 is CATLGTGDTGELFF. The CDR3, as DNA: TGTGCCACCCTGGGGACAGGGGACACCGGGGAGCTGTTTTTT.

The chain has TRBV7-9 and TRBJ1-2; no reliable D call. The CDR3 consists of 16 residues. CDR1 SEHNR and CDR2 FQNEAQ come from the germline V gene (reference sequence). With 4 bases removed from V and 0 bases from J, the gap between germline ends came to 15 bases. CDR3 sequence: CASSWAPGLANYGYTF. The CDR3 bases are TGTGCCAGCAGCTGGGCCCCCGGCTTAGCTAACTATGGCTACACCTTC. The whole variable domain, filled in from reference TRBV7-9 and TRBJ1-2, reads DTGVSQNPRHKITKRGQNVTFRCDPISEHNRLYWYRQTLGQGPEFLTYFQNEAQLEKSRLLSDRFSAERPKGSFSTLEIQRTEQGDSAMYLCASSWAPGLANYGYTFGSGTRLTVV.

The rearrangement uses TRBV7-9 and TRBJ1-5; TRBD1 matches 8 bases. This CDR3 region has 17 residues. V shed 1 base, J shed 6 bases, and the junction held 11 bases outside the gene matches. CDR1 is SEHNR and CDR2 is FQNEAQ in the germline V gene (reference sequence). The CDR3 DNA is TGTGCCAGCAGCTTAGGGGGACAGGTGGTTCAAGGTCAGCCCCAGCATTTT. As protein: CASSLGGQVVQGQPQHF.

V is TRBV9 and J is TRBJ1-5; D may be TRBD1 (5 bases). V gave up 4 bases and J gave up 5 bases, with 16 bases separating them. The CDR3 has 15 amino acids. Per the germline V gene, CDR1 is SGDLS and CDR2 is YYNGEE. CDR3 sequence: CASSPSGGRDQPQHF. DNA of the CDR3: TGTGCCAGCAGCCCCTCCGGGGGACGCGATCAGCCCCAGCATTTT. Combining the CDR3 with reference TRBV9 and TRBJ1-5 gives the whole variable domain DSGVTQTPKHLITATGQRVTLRCSPRSGDLSVYWYQQSLDQGLQFLIQYYNGEERAKGNILERFSAQQFPDLHSELNLSSLELGDSALYFCASSPSGGRDQPQHFGDGTRLSIL.

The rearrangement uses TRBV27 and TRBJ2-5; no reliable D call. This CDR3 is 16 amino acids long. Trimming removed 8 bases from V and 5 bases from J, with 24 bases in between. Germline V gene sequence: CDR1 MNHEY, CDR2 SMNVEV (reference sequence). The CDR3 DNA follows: TGTGCCAGCTCTTCCCGGTCCTCCGACCAACCGGAGACCCAGTACTTC. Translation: CASSSRSSDQPETQYF.

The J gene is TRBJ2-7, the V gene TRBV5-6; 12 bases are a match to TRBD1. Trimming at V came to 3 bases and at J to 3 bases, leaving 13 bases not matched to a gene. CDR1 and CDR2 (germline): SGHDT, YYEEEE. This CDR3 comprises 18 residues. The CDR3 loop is CASSSTGTGGLFIYEQYF. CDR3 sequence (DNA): TGTGCCAGCAGCTCGACCGGGACAGGGGGCCTCTTCATCTACGAGCAGTACTTC.

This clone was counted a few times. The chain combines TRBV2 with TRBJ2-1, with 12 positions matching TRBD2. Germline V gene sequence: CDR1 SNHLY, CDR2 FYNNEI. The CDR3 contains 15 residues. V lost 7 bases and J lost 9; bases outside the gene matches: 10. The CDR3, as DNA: TGTGCCAGCAAGCGACTAGCGGGAGCAAGGGCTGAGCAGTTCTTC. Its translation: CASKRLAGARAEQFF.

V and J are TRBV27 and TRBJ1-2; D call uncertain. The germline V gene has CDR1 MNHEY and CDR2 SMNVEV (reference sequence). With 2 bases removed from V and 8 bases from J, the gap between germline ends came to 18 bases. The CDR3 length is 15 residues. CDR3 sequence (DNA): TGTGCCAGCAGTTTAGGCGTGGGGTCGCTATGGGGCTACACCTTC. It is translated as CASSLGVGSLWGYTF.

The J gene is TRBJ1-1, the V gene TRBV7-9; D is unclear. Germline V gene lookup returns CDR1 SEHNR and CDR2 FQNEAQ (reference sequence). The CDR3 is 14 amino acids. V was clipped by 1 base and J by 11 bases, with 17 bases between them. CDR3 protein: CASSLGSTAPTAFF. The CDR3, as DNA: TGTGCCAGCAGCTTAGGGTCAACGGCCCCAACGGCTTTCTTT.

CDR3 amino acids: CASIGGQGIVYEQYF. CDR3 nucleotide sequence: TGCGCCAGCATTGGGGGGCAGGGAATCGTCTACGAGCAGTACTTC. The V gene is TRBV10-2, the J gene TRBJ2-7, with D perhaps given as TRBD1 or TRBD2 (6 bases each). Germline assignment: CDR1 WSHSY and CDR2 SAAADI. The CDR3 is 15 amino acids. Between the trimmed V and J ends, which lost 7 bases and 3 bases, there was a span of 19 bases.

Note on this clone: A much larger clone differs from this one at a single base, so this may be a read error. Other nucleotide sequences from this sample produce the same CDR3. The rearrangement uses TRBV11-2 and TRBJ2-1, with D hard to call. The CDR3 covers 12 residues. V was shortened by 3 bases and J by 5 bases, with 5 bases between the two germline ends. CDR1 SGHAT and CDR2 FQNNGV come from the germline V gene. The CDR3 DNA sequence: TGTGCCAGCAGCTTGGGGAACAATGAGCAGTTCTTC. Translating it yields CASSLGNNEQFF. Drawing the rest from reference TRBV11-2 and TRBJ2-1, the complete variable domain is EAGVAQSPRYKIIEKRQSVAFWCNPISGHATLYWYQQILGQGPKLLIQFQNNGVVDDSQLPKDRFSAERLKGVDSTLKIQPAKLEDSAVYLCASSLGNNEQFFGPGTRLTVL.

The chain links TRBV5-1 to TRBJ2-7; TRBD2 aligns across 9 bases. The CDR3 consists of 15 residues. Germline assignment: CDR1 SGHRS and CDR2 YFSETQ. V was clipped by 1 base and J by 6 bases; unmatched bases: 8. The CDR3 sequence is CASSLWASGMGEQYF. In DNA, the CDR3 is TGCGCCAGCAGCTTGTGGGCTAGCGGGATGGGCGAGCAGTACTTC.

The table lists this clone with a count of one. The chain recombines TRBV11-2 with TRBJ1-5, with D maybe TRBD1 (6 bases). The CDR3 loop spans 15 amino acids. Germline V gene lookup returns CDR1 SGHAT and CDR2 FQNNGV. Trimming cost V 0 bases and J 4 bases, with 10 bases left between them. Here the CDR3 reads CASSLDWTDNQPQHF. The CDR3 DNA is TGTGCCAGCAGCTTAGATTGGACAGATAATCAGCCCCAGCATTTT.

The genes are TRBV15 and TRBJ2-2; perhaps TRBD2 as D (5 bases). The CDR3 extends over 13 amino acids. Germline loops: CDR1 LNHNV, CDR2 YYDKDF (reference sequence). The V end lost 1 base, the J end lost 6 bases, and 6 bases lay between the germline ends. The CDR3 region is CATSRGGAGELFF. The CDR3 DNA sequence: TGTGCCACCAGCAGAGGGGGAGCCGGGGAGCTGTTTTTT.